What follows is one T cell receptor (beta chain) and its context. Its target is unknown. Use of 60 Vbeta and 13 Jbeta primers characterized the PCR. The repertoire was sequenced with immunoSEQ multiplex PCR; TCRdb's copy has only in-frame clones and lacks some. The sample includes 210,000 or so clones, 80% to 90% of them seen just once. The sample comes from a study of cytomegalovirus exposure and HLA in healthy donors. Germline V gene lookup returns CDR1 SGHTA and CDR2 FQGNSA. Trimming at V came to 5 bases and at J to 7 bases, leaving 8 bases not matched to a gene. The CDR3 has 15 residues. Study results and limitations: Accurate prediction of most subjects' HLA-A and HLA-B alleles from TCR beta sequences was reported.

The sequenced material came from PBMCs. This rearrangement joins TRBV7-2 to TRBJ1-6; 7 positions match TRBD1. This receptor was taken from a woman under 30 in good health and CMV-seronegative. CDR3 nucleotide sequence: TGTGCCAGCAGCCTAGGAGGGACAGACAATTCACCCCTCCACTTT. Its protein is CASSLGGTDNSPLHF.